This T cell receptor (beta chain) was retrieved from a study of control samples from healthy donors and cancer patients. V shed 0 bases and J shed 1 base, with 7 bases lying between them. CDR1 is SGDLS and CDR2 is YYNGEE in the germline V gene. This CDR3 is built from 14 residues. Some clones are missing from TCRdb's copy, which holds only in-frame ones; the method was immunoSEQ multiplex PCR. The data contain more than 100,000 clones, about nine tenths of them seen just once; the ten biggest clones take up more than 2%. This clone was recorded once. Sequenced material: blood. The chain employs TRBV9 and TRBJ1-1; perhaps TRBD1 as D (5 bases). The clonotype originates from a man aged 18 to 29 in good health. The CDR3 nucleotides read TGTGCCAGCAGCGTAGACCAGGGGAACACTGAAGCTTTCTTT. It translates to CASSVDQGNTEAFF.